This passage covers 25 T cell receptor beta chains from one sample sequenced in a study of post-analysis software for immune sequencing data. The antigens for these receptors are not known. Study observations and caveats: Four or five TRBV segments, including TRBV5-6, TRBV5-1 and TRBV20-1, were more frequent in patients than controls.

Carried by the TCR beta cDNA libraries were unique molecular identifiers. TCRdb re-derived calls from the PCR reads in MiXCR, one entry per CDR3 protein. The data show hundreds of thousands of distinct CDR3 sequences, approximately 60% seen once. Sequenced input: blood. The receptors here all came from a girl aged 2 to 10 with multiple sclerosis.

V is TRBV11-2 and J is TRBJ2-7; no definite D call. TRBJ2-5 matches the DNA end more closely, so the J call is doubtful. Germline CDR1 SGHAT, CDR2 FQNNGV. The CDR3 is 14 residues long. The CDR3 coding sequence is TGTGCCAGCAGCTTAAGTAGAATAGGCGAGACCCAGTACTTC. Protein product: CASSLSRIGETQYF.

The chain is built from TRBV13 and TRBJ2-5, with 9 nucleotides matching TRBD2. Germline CDR1 and CDR2: PRHDT and FYEKMQ (reference sequence). Trimming took 6 bases from V and 5 from J; bases not matched to a gene: 7. The CDR3 sequence is 14 residues long. The CDR3 loop is CASRKLAGSETQYF. CDR3 nucleotide sequence: TGTGCCAGCAGAAAGCTAGCGGGGTCGGAGACCCAGTACTTC.

The genes are TRBV5-6 and TRBJ2-7; D is tentatively TRBD1 or TRBD2 (5 bases each). The CDR3 runs 14 residues. Germline V lookup: CDR1 SGHDT, CDR2 YYEEEE. Deletions cut 3 bases from V and 7 bases from J, with 17 bases between. The DNA for the CDR3 is TGTGCCAGCAGCTACCCCTGGGGGAACAATGAGCAGTACTTC. It translates to CASSYPWGNNEQYF.

This chain links TRBV2 with TRBJ2-3, with D perhaps assigned TRBD1 or TRBD2 (8 bases each). Germline CDR1 reads SNHLY; CDR2 reads FYNNEI. The CDR3 sequence is 15 residues long. V dropped 7 bases and J dropped 7 bases, with 21 bases sitting between them. Here the CDR3 DNA reads TGTGCCAGCACCACGGGGGGGACAGGCGAATATACGCAGTATTTT. It codes for CASTTGGTGEYTQYF.

The table lists this clonotype with a few counts. The chain joins TRBV29-1 to TRBJ1-2, with a possible D match to TRBD1 (6 bases). V was trimmed by 4 bases and J by 5 bases, leaving 17 bases between them. This CDR3 contains 14 residues. Germline V gene sequence: CDR1 SQVTM, CDR2 ANQGSEA. CDR3 in amino acids: CSVGLTGVVYGYTF. Written as DNA, the CDR3 is TGCAGCGTTGGTCTGACAGGAGTAGTTTATGGCTACACCTTC.

This clonotype was detected only a few times. The chain links TRBV29-1 to TRBJ2-1; no definite D call. The CDR3 covers 14 residues. Trimming removed 2 bases from V and 5 bases from J, with 13 bases in between. Looked up from germline, CDR1 is SQVTM and CDR2 is ANQGSEA. In nucleotides, the CDR3 is TGCAGCGTTGAAATCTGGGTAGGAAACAATGAGCAGTTCTTC. Its translation: CSVEIWVGNNEQFF.

This clonotype occurred a few times. Written as DNA, the CDR3 is TGTGCCAGCAACCTCGTGGGCGGGGAGACCCAGTACTTC. This translates into CASNLVGGETQYF. The gene calls are TRBV7-2 and TRBJ2-7, with D maybe TRBD2 (5 bases). Judging by the DNA end, TRBJ2-5 fits better; the J call may be wrong. The germline gives CDR1 SGHTA, CDR2 FQGNSA. CDR3 size: 13 residues.

CDR3 nucleotides: TGCGCCAGCAGTGAGTCGAAGGCAGGGGAGGGCGAGCAGTACTTC. It yields the protein CASSESKAGEGEQYF. V usage is TRBV10-1 and J usage is TRBJ2-7; maybe TRBD2 (7 bases). This CDR3 comprises 15 residues. V was clipped by 0 bases and J by 6 bases, with 15 bases between them. CDR1 is WNHNN and CDR2 is SYGVQD in the germline V gene (reference sequence).

The chain links TRBV29-1 to TRBJ2-3; D not resolved. In germline, CDR1 is SQVTM, CDR2 ANQGSEA. There are 13 residues in the CDR3. The germline V and J ends were trimmed by 3 bases and 1 base, with 8 bases remaining between them. CDR3 DNA sequence: TGCAGCGTTGACATAGGCCGCACAGATACGCAGTATTTT. Its protein product is CSVDIGRTDTQYF.

V and J are TRBV27 and TRBJ1-2; perhaps TRBD1 as D (6 bases). The V end lost 2 bases, the J end lost 2 bases, and 9 bases lay between the germline ends. CDR3 length: 14 residues. Germline assignment: CDR1 MNHEY and CDR2 SMNVEV (reference sequence). CDR3 sequence: CASSLNTGNYGYTF. As DNA, the CDR3 is TGTGCCAGCAGTTTAAATACAGGGAACTATGGCTACACCTTC.

In this sample, this clonotype turned up once. The genes are TRBV9 and TRBJ2-1; TRBD1 or TRBD2 may be the D gene (6 bases each). Germline V gene lookup returns CDR1 SGDLS and CDR2 YYNGEE. The CDR3 runs to 16 residues. V shed 0 bases and J shed 10 bases, with 20 bases lying between them. CDR3 nucleotides: TGTGCCAGCAGCGTAGCTATGGGGGGCCACGTGTACGAGCAGTTCTTC. Translation gives CASSVAMGGHVYEQFF.

The chain is built from TRBV5-1 and TRBJ2-5, with a possible D match to TRBD2 (6 bases). The J call is doubtful: the DNA matches TRBJ2-7 better. This CDR3 contains 15 residues. Germline lookup yields CDR1 SGHRS and CDR2 YFSETQ. The CDR3 DNA follows: TGCGCCAGCAGCTTGGCGGGGGACGGTTTCTACGAGCAGTACTTC. Protein: CASSLAGDGFYEQYF.

Comments on this clonotype: Relative to the germline gene, one junction end is altered; a read error may explain this. This rearrangement joins TRBV11-2 to TRBJ2-5; the match to TRBD1 covers 8 bases. With the DNA end fitting TRBJ2-7 better, the J assignment may be wrong. The CDR3 is 15 amino acids. CDR1 is SGHAT, CDR2 FQNNGV, per germline. The CDR3 DNA follows: TGTGCCAGTAGCTCGACGGACAGGGTGAACCACGAGCAGTACTTC. This encodes CASSSTDRVNHEQYF.

This chain links TRBV6-6 with TRBJ2-1; no firm D call. Looked up from germline, CDR1 is MNHNY and CDR2 is SVGAGI (reference sequence). The CDR3 contains 13 residues. Trimming cost V 2 bases and J 9 bases, with 11 bases left between them. The CDR3 protein is CASSYRGFSEQFF. Written as DNA, the CDR3 is TGTGCCAGCAGTTACAGAGGTTTTAGTGAGCAGTTCTTC.

The gene calls are TRBV11-2 and TRBJ1-5, with D tentatively TRBD1 (5 bases). The CDR3 consists of 14 residues. With 0 bases removed from V and 5 bases from J, the gap between germline ends came to 8 bases. Germline CDR1 SGHAT, CDR2 FQNNGV. This CDR3 reads CASSLDGGYQPQHF. DNA of the CDR3: TGTGCCAGCAGCTTAGATGGGGGTTATCAGCCCCAGCATTTT.

V gene TRBV2 combines with J gene TRBJ2-6, with D unresolved. Looked up from germline, CDR1 is SNHLY and CDR2 is FYNNEI. V gave up 4 bases and J gave up 3 bases, with 7 bases separating them. The CDR3 is made up of 14 amino acids. CDR3 bases: TGTGCCAGCAGTGGGGGTGATGGGGCCAACGTCCTGACTTTC. Protein product: CASSGGDGANVLTF.

For this clonotype: One end of the junction does not line up with germline, which may come from a read error. The CDR3 sequence is CASSSPGQQGTQYF. In DNA, the CDR3 is TGTGCCAGCAGCTCCCCGGGACAGCAAGGGACCCAGTACTTC. The chain has TRBV5-6 and TRBJ2-5; 7 bases fit TRBD1. In germline, CDR1 is SGHDT, CDR2 YYEEEE. This CDR3 comprises 14 residues. Filled out from reference TRBV5-6 and TRBJ2-5, the complete variable domain reads DAGVTQSPTHLIKTRGQQVTLRCSPKSGHDTVSWYQQALGQGPQFIFQYYEEEERQRGNFPDRFSGHQFPNYSSELNVNALLLGDSALYLCASSSPGQQGTQYFGPGTRLLVL.

This clonotype was seen only a few times. The J gene is TRBJ1-4, the V gene TRBV5-1, with TRBD1 matching over 7 bases. This CDR3 has 14 amino acids. The V gene's germline CDR1 is SGHRS and CDR2 YFSETQ. Losses at the gene ends were 5 bases for V and 10 bases for J; bases not matched to a gene: 11. The CDR3 reads CASRPTFRGRKLFF. The CDR3 DNA reads TGCGCCAGCAGACCAACTTTCAGGGGGAGAAAACTGTTTTTT.

This clonotype has a count of ten or more. This chain uses TRBV29-1 with TRBJ2-5, with D perhaps assigned TRBD1 or TRBD2 (6 bases each). The CDR3 totals 14 residues. Germline V gene sequence: CDR1 SQVTM, CDR2 ANQGSEA. V was cut by 0 bases and J by 5 bases, with 13 bases left in between. The CDR3 here is CSVEDRGGGETQYF. In DNA, the CDR3 is TGCAGCGTTGAAGATCGCGGAGGGGGTGAGACCCAGTACTTC.

The chain combines TRBV9 with TRBJ2-1, with D possibly TRBD1 on 5 matching bases. Germline CDR1 and CDR2: SGDLS and YYNGEE. The CDR3 is 17 amino acids. V lost 2 bases, J lost 7 bases, and 22 bases lay in between. CDR3 DNA sequence: TGTGCCAGCAGCGTCACCGCGCAGGGCAGCAATGTAAATGAGCAGTTCTTC. Translated: CASSVTAQGSNVNEQFF.

The CDR3 region is CASTETGAYEQYF. In DNA form, the CDR3 reads TGTGCCAGCACTGAGACAGGGGCCTACGAGCAGTACTTC. This chain links TRBV2 with TRBJ2-7, with 8 nucleotides matching TRBD1. CDR1 is SNHLY and CDR2 is FYNNEI in the germline V gene. The CDR3 runs 13 residues. V lost 7 bases, J lost 2 bases, and 4 bases stayed unmatched.

V usage is TRBV29-1 and J usage is TRBJ1-4, with 7 bases fitting TRBD1. The CDR3 covers 15 residues. The trim removed 5 bases at V and 6 bases at J, leaving 12 bases unmatched. CDR1 is SQVTM, CDR2 ANQGSEA, per germline. CDR3 sequence reads: CSVRKRGGGHEKLFF. CDR3 DNA: TGCAGCGTTCGGAAGCGGGGAGGGGGCCATGAAAAACTGTTTTTT.

This clonotype was detected a few times. The rearrangement joins TRBV9 to TRBJ2-2; D ambiguous. The length of the CDR3 is 14 residues. CDR1 and CDR2 from the germline V gene are SGDLS and YYNGEE. Trimming left V 3 bases short and J 4 bases short, with 10 bases between. CDR3 sequence reads: CASSGPTGTGELFF. CDR3 in DNA: TGTGCCAGCAGCGGACCTACGGGCACCGGGGAGCTGTTTTTT.

This clonotype has only a few counts. The CDR3 loop is CATSRASGGQETQYF. The CDR3 DNA is TGTGCCACCAGCAGAGCTAGCGGGGGACAAGAGACCCAGTACTTC. The chain employs TRBV15 and TRBJ2-5; TRBD2 matches 10 bases. The V gene's germline CDR1 is LNHNV and CDR2 YYDKDF (reference sequence). The CDR3 runs to 15 residues. With 1 base clipped from V and 2 bases from J, the junction kept 1 base outside the gene matches.

A few counts support this clonotype. The chain combines TRBV11-2 with TRBJ1-2; 9 bases align to TRBD1. From germline, CDR1 is SGHAT and CDR2 FQNNGV. The V segment lost 5 bases and the J segment 9 bases; nucleotides outside the gene matches: 4. This CDR3 has 12 residues. CDR3 in amino acids: CASSEDRGSYTF. The CDR3 region has the DNA TGTGCCAGCAGCGAAGACAGGGGGAGCTACACCTTC.